The 20 T cell receptor beta chains reported below all come from one sample, sequenced in a study of early T cells in non-severe SARS-CoV-2 infection. TCRdb reprocessed the 5' RACE reads with MiXCR, giving one entry per CDR3 protein. This table has more than 60,000 distinct CDR3 sequences, over 4% appearing once. Sequencing used whole blood. The receptors derive from an adult who was a healthcare worker with PCR-confirmed SARS-CoV-2 infection or an uninfected control (not recorded which).

This clonotype was counted ten times or more. The V and J genes are TRBV20-1 and TRBJ2-7; maybe TRBD1 (5 bases). From germline, CDR1 is DFQATT and CDR2 SNEGSKA (reference sequence). The ends were cut back, 0 bases at V and 1 base at J, with 13 bases in the middle. CDR3 length: 15 residues. The chain's CDR3 is CSARDKGRVSYEQYF. The CDR3 DNA sequence: TGCAGTGCTAGAGATAAGGGGCGCGTATCCTACGAGCAGTACTTC.

This clonotype was recorded at least ten times. The V and J genes are TRBV7-9 and TRBJ1-2; 8 bases align to TRBD1. CDR3 size: 16 residues. With 4 bases clipped from V and 4 bases from J, the junction kept 11 bases outside the gene matches. In germline, CDR1 is SEHNR, CDR2 FQNEAQ (reference sequence). CDR3 region: CASSYSGDRIIYGYTF. The CDR3 nucleotides are TGTGCCAGCAGCTACAGTGGGGACAGGATAATCTATGGCTACACCTTC.

This clonotype was counted ten times or more. The chain couples TRBV4-3 to TRBJ1-2; D not certain. CDR1 and CDR2 (germline): LGHNA, YSLEER. Between the trimmed V and J ends, which lost 0 bases and 3 bases, there was a span of 11 bases. CDR3 size: 15 residues. CDR3: CASSQDMGFHYGYTF. The CDR3 DNA sequence: TGCGCCAGCAGCCAAGATATGGGGTTTCACTATGGCTACACCTTC.

This clonotype was detected many times. The rearrangement uses TRBV6-6 and TRBJ1-2; the D is unclear. The CDR3 runs 12 residues. V dropped 0 bases and J dropped 8 bases, with 7 bases sitting between them. Germline V gene lookup returns CDR1 MNHNY and CDR2 SVGAGI (reference sequence). The CDR3 coding sequence is TGTGCCAGCAGTTACTCTTTTGTAGGCTACACCTTC. Its translation is CASSYSFVGYTF.

This clonotype was counted many times. This chain connects TRBV20-1 to TRBJ1-1, with D possibly being TRBD1 (5 bases). With 3 bases removed from V and 7 bases from J, the gap between germline ends came to 12 bases. This CDR3 contains 12 residues. CDR1 is DFQATT, CDR2 SNEGSKA, per germline (reference sequence). CDR3 loop: CSARAGSFEAFF. Written as DNA, the CDR3 is TGCAGTGCTAGGGCAGGGTCCTTTGAAGCTTTCTTT.

In its sample, this clonotype was seen a few times. V and J are TRBV7-9 and TRBJ2-7; D is unclear. Trimming shortened V by 1 base and J by 5 bases, and 15 bases separated the two germline ends. Germline loops: CDR1 SEHNR, CDR2 FQNEAQ (reference sequence). The CDR3 is made up of 15 amino acids. CDR3 DNA sequence: TGTGCCAGCAGCTTAGTGGTCAGTTTACGGGACGAGCAGTACTTC. This gives the protein CASSLVVSLRDEQYF.

This clonotype was counted ten times or more. The rearrangement links TRBV10-3 to TRBJ2-3, with D possibly TRBD2 on 5 matching bases. Germline-derived CDR1 and CDR2 are ENHRY and SYGVKD. The CDR3 is made up of 20 amino acids. Trimming pared 0 bases from V and 2 bases from J, leaving 24 bases between. The CDR3 protein is CAISESDEGGVGLNTDTQYF. CDR3 in DNA: TGTGCCATCAGTGAGTCGGATGAGGGCGGAGTGGGTCTTAACACAGATACGCAGTATTTT.

This clonotype came up many times. J is TRBJ1-1 and V is TRBV20-1; perhaps TRBD1 as D (5 bases). The CDR3 runs 13 residues. Deletions cut 3 bases from V and 3 bases from J, with 11 bases between. CDR1 and CDR2 (germline): DFQATT, SNEGSKA (reference sequence). CDR3 protein: CSASGGFYTEAFF. CDR3 nucleotide sequence: TGCAGTGCTAGCGGGGGGTTTTACACTGAAGCTTTCTTT.

This clonotype was counted ten times or more. V usage is TRBV18 and J usage is TRBJ2-7; D is perhaps TRBD1 (6 bases). The CDR3 totals 14 residues. Trimming shortened V by 3 bases and J by 3 bases, and 12 bases separated the two germline ends. CDR1 is KGHSH, CDR2 LQKENI, per germline. The CDR3 is CASSPPGHYYEQYF. For the CDR3, the DNA is TGTGCCAGCTCACCCCCGGGACATTACTACGAGCAGTACTTC.

The sample holds many counts of this clonotype. This chain connects TRBV11-3 to TRBJ2-2; D is uncertain. The germline V gene has CDR1 SGHNT and CDR2 YENEEA. The CDR3 totals 14 residues. V lost 2 bases, J lost 6 bases, and 10 bases lay in between. The CDR3 reads CASSLREKPGELFF. As DNA, the CDR3 is TGTGCCAGCAGCTTAAGGGAAAAACCCGGGGAGCTGTTTTTT.

The chain couples TRBV20-1 to TRBJ2-1, with a possible D match to TRBD2 (5 bases). CDR1 is DFQATT, CDR2 SNEGSKA, per germline (reference sequence). The V end lost 5 bases, the J end lost 9 bases, and 14 bases lay between the germline ends. CDR3 length: 12 amino acids. For the CDR3, the DNA is TGCAGTGCTGGCACGGGGTTAATTGAGCAGTTCTTC. Protein product: CSAGTGLIEQFF.

This clonotype showed up just a few times. V usage is TRBV18 and J usage is TRBJ2-2, with a tentative D call TRBD1 (6 bases). V was clipped by 3 bases and J by 3 bases, with 11 bases between them. In germline, CDR1 is KGHSH, CDR2 LQKENI. The CDR3 extends over 15 amino acids. The DNA for the CDR3 is TGTGCCAGCTCACCTTCACAGGGCTACACCGGGGAGCTGTTTTTT. Protein product: CASSPSQGYTGELFF.

This clonotype came up many times. The rearrangement links TRBV6-2 or TRBV6-3 to TRBJ2-1; 7 bases line up with TRBD1. CDR3 length equals 20 residues. The trim removed 0 bases at V and 6 bases at J, leaving 20 bases unmatched. The germline V gene has CDR1 MNHEY and CDR2 SVGEGT. The CDR3 DNA sequence: TGTGCCAGCAGTTACTCTGTTGTGTTAGGGGGCGCGGGTCTTGGCAATGAGCAGTTCTTC. Protein product: CASSYSVVLGGAGLGNEQFF.

This clonotype occurred many times. The genes are TRBV10-2 and TRBJ2-1; the D gene could be TRBD1 or TRBD2 (6 bases each). The V end lost 5 bases, the J end lost 10 bases, and 18 bases lay between the germline ends. Germline V gene data show CDR1 as WSHSY and CDR2 as SAAADI. This CDR3 region has 14 residues. This CDR3 reads CASSQIDPGGEQFF. Here the CDR3 DNA reads TGCGCCAGCAGTCAAATTGACCCCGGGGGCGAGCAGTTCTTC.

This clonotype was detected ten times or more. This chain joins TRBV29-1 and TRBJ1-1, with D perhaps TRBD1 (5 bases). V dropped 4 bases and J dropped 11 bases, with 14 bases sitting between them. Germline CDR1 and CDR2: SQVTM and ANQGSEA. The CDR3 runs to 11 residues. In nucleotides, the CDR3 is TGCAGCGTTGTCTCGCAGGGAAAGGCTTTCTTT. This translates into CSVVSQGKAFF.

This clonotype has at least ten counts. The J gene is TRBJ1-1, the V gene TRBV7-2, with TRBD1 matching over 8 bases. The germline gives CDR1 SGHTA, CDR2 FQGNSA. Germline trimming cut 5 bases from V and 6 bases from J; bases unmatched to any gene: 8. CDR3 length equals 14 residues. DNA of the CDR3: TGTGCCAGCAGCGCCCGGACAGGGTGGGCTGAAGCTTTCTTT. Its protein is CASSARTGWAEAFF.

This clonotype was counted ten times or more. The CDR3 DNA reads TGTGCCAGCAGCTTCGGAAGCTACAGGGAGCAGTTCTTC. It translates to CASSFGSYREQFF. This chain connects TRBV7-3 to TRBJ2-1; D is possibly TRBD1 (5 bases). V was pared by 3 bases and J by 10 bases, with 13 bases between. Per the germline V gene, CDR1 is SGHTA and CDR2 is FQGTGA. There are 13 residues in the CDR3.

The chain is built from TRBV7-6 and TRBJ2-7; D remains unclear. V was shortened by 4 bases and J by 0 bases, with 13 bases between the two germline ends. The length of the CDR3 is 15 residues. The germline V gene encodes CDR1 SGHVS and CDR2 FNYEAQ. Here the CDR3 DNA reads TGTGCCAGCAGCTCTAGGCGGTTTTTCTCCTACGAGCAGTACTTC. This codes for CASSSRRFFSYEQYF.

The table lists this clonotype with many counts. This chain uses TRBV10-1 with TRBJ2-3; a weak D match, TRBD1 (5 bases). CDR1 and CDR2 from the germline V gene are WNHNN and SYGVQD (reference sequence). Trimming removed 4 bases at V and 6 bases at J, with 17 bases between. The CDR3 extends over 15 amino acids. CDR3 bases: TGCGCCAGCAGTGCAAAGGACACCGCTGCGGATACGCAGTATTTT. Translated: CASSAKDTAADTQYF.

The chain uses TRBV5-1 and TRBJ1-1, with D unclear. Germline V CDR1 and CDR2: SGHRS, YFSETQ. The CDR3 has 13 residues. Trimming left V 4 bases short and J 7 bases short, with 14 bases between. The DNA of the CDR3 is TGCGCCAGCAGCACCCAGACGGGGATTGAAGCTTTCTTT. It encodes CASSTQTGIEAFF.